The next 20 T cell receptor beta chains were all read from a single sample in a study of cytomegalovirus exposure and HLA in healthy donors. The protocol was immunoSEQ multiplex PCR, while the TCRdb copy is restricted to in-frame clones and leaves out a portion. The table includes 220,000 or so clones, roughly 85% detected once. The sample taken for sequencing was PBMCs. The source of these receptors is a young woman in good health and CMV-seronegative.

The V gene is TRBV10-3, the J gene TRBJ1-3; D remains unclear. Germline V gene sequence: CDR1 ENHRY, CDR2 SYGVKD. The CDR3 consists of 13 residues. Deletions cut 4 bases from V and 4 bases from J, with 8 bases between. In DNA, the CDR3 is TGTGCCATCAGTGGCCCTGCCGGAAACACCATATATTTT. As protein: CAISGPAGNTIYF.

This clone was seen more than once but under ten times. The chain has TRBV5-1 and TRBJ2-1, with 10 bases identical to TRBD2. The CDR3 covers 14 residues. The J segment lost 5 bases and the V segment lost 5 bases, leaving 4 bases of the junction unmatched. Looked up from germline, CDR1 is SGHRS and CDR2 is YFSETQ. CDR3 sequence reads: CASSRTSGNNEQFF. The CDR3 DNA follows: TGCGCCAGCAGTAGGACTAGCGGTAACAATGAGCAGTTCTTC.

The J gene is TRBJ2-7, the V gene TRBV28; D not resolved. V was pared by 3 bases and J by 4 bases, with 13 bases between. The CDR3 length is 14 residues. CDR1 and CDR2 (germline): MDHEN, SYDVKM. CDR3 region: CASSFPPPEYEQYF. CDR3 coding DNA: TGTGCCAGCAGTTTCCCACCCCCAGAGTACGAGCAGTACTTC. Full variable domain (rest looked up from reference TRBV28 and TRBJ2-7): DVKVTQSSRYLVKRTGEKVFLECVQDMDHENMFWYRQDPGLGLRLIYFSYDVKMKEKGDIPEGYSVSREKKERFSLILESASTNQTSMYLCASSFPPPEYEQYFGPGTRLTVT.

In this sample, this clone turned up once. This sequence joins TRBV19 and TRBJ1-5; 9 bases are shared with TRBD1. With 4 bases clipped from V and 2 bases from J, the junction kept 3 bases outside the gene matches. CDR1 is LNHDA and CDR2 is SQIVND in the germline V gene (reference sequence). The CDR3 contains 15 residues. In nucleotides, the CDR3 is TGTGCCAGTAGTAGCACAGGGGGCCGCAATCAGCCCCAGCATTTT. Its translation is CASSSTGGRNQPQHF.

This clone was picked up one time. The chain links TRBV9 to TRBJ2-7; 9 nucleotides match TRBD2. With V trimmed by 3 bases and J by 1 base, 5 bases remained unmatched. The CDR3 runs 15 residues. Germline CDR1 reads SGDLS; CDR2 reads YYNGEE. The CDR3 spells CASSGGLAPSYEQYF. The CDR3 DNA follows: TGTGCCAGCAGCGGGGGACTAGCCCCATCCTACGAGCAGTACTTC.

This rearrangement joins TRBV4-1 to TRBJ1-3, with a possible D match to TRBD1 (5 bases). CDR3 length equals 17 residues. V was pared by 3 bases and J by 3 bases, with 18 bases between. CDR1 and CDR2 from the germline V gene are MGHRA and YSYEKL. The chain's CDR3 is CASSQAPGAKGGNTIYF. CDR3 DNA: TGCGCCAGCAGCCAGGCGCCCGGGGCAAAAGGTGGAAACACCATATATTTT.

The chain recombines TRBV6-1 with TRBJ2-1, with 9 bases that match TRBD1. The CDR3 is made up of 15 amino acids. The germline V gene encodes CDR1 MNHNS and CDR2 SASEGT. V lost 4 bases, J lost 8 bases, and 9 bases stayed unmatched. CDR3: CASSADQTGGYEQFF. CDR3 coding DNA: TGTGCCAGCAGTGCGGACCAGACAGGGGGGTATGAGCAGTTCTTC.

The genes are TRBV2 and TRBJ1-6, with 11 nucleotides matching TRBD1. The germline CDR1 and CDR2 sequences are SNHLY and FYNNEI. V trimming: 6 bases; J trimming: 9 bases; junction bases outside the gene matches: 4. There are 14 residues in the CDR3. CDR3 residues: CASRPGTGGSPLHF. Written as DNA, the CDR3 is TGTGCCAGCAGACCCGGGACAGGGGGTTCACCCCTCCACTTT. The full variable domain, with the rest looked up from reference TRBV2 and TRBJ1-6, is EPEVTQTPSHQVTQMGQEVILRCVPISNHLYFYWYRQILGQKVEFLVSFYNNEISEKSEIFDDQFSVERPDGSNFTLKIRSTKLEDSAMYFCASRPGTGGSPLHFGNGTRLTVT.

V is TRBV28 and J is TRBJ1-4; D perhaps matches TRBD1 (5 bases). The CDR3 length is 15 residues. V was shortened by 5 bases and J by 8 bases, with 18 bases between the two germline ends. CDR1 and CDR2 (germline): MDHEN, SYDVKM. CDR3 sequence: CASSIITNGDEKLFF. The CDR3 DNA is TGTGCCAGCAGTATAATTACTAACGGGGACGAAAAACTGTTTTTT.

CDR3 sequence reads: CAWSPPWTLLGTEAFF. The CDR3 DNA follows: TGTGCCTGGAGTCCGCCGTGGACCCTTCTCGGCACTGAAGCTTTCTTT. This chain links TRBV30 with TRBJ1-1; D uncertain. Deletions cut 2 bases from V and 4 bases from J, with 20 bases between. CDR3 length: 16 residues. The germline V gene encodes CDR1 GTSNPN and CDR2 SVGIG (reference sequence).

The J gene is TRBJ1-5, the V gene TRBV27; D is possibly TRBD1 (5 bases). The V end lost 6 bases, the J end lost 5 bases, and 11 bases lay between the germline ends. The CDR3 is made up of 13 amino acids. Germline-derived CDR1 and CDR2 are MNHEY and SMNVEV (reference sequence). CDR3 in amino acids: CASSPGGDQPQHF. The CDR3, as DNA: TGTGCCAGCAGCCCCGGAGGGGATCAGCCCCAGCATTTT.

The chain recombines TRBV2 with TRBJ1-1, with D possibly matching TRBD1 (6 bases). V lost 7 bases, J lost 0 bases, and 21 bases lay in between. The germline V gene has CDR1 SNHLY and CDR2 FYNNEI. CDR3 length equals 17 residues. The CDR3 bases are TGTGCCAGCAAATATCATACGACAGGCACCCTGAACACTGAAGCTTTCTTT. Its protein product is CASKYHTTGTLNTEAFF.

The J gene is TRBJ1-2, the V gene TRBV7-2, with D maybe TRBD1 (5 bases). CDR1 and CDR2 (germline): SGHTA, FQGNSA. The CDR3 has 14 amino acids. Trimming left V 1 base short and J 7 bases short, with 13 bases between. CDR3 in DNA: TGTGCCAGCAGCTTAGTGGGGGGTGCGTCTGGCTACACCTTC. The encoded protein is CASSLVGGASGYTF.

CDR3 region: CASSQQGQPSYGYTF. CDR3 DNA: TGTGCCAGCAGCCAACAGGGACAACCCTCCTATGGCTACACCTTC. V gene TRBV14 combines with J gene TRBJ1-2; a weak D match, TRBD1 (6 bases). Between the trimmed V and J ends, which lost 2 bases and 4 bases, there was a span of 14 bases. In germline, CDR1 is SGHDN, CDR2 FVKESK. CDR3 length equals 15 residues.

A remark on this clone: Other nucleotide sequences in the sample specify the same CDR3. This rearrangement joins TRBV6-5 to TRBJ1-1, with 10 positions matching TRBD1. Germline CDR1 and CDR2: MNHEY and SVGAGI. J gave up 1 base and V 5 bases, and 1 base lay outside the gene matches. This CDR3 contains 14 residues. In DNA, the CDR3 is TGTGCCAGCAGTCGGGACAGGGGGAACACTGAAGCTTTCTTT. Its translation is CASSRDRGNTEAFF.

The chain is built from TRBV28 and TRBJ1-5; D might be TRBD1 (5 bases). Trimming shortened V by 3 bases and J by 2 bases, and 8 bases separated the two germline ends. The CDR3 runs 14 residues. Germline CDR1 is MDHEN and CDR2 is SYDVKM. The CDR3 spells CASSLGGGNQPQHF. CDR3 nucleotide sequence: TGTGCCAGCAGTTTGGGGGGAGGCAATCAGCCCCAGCATTTT.

This chain joins TRBV19 and TRBJ2-1; 11 nucleotides line up with TRBD2. The CDR3 extends over 15 amino acids. The V and J ends lost 5 bases and 10 bases, in that order; junction bases with no gene match: 10. CDR1 is LNHDA and CDR2 is SQIVND in the germline V gene (reference sequence). The CDR3 is CASSSQTSGVGEQFF. The CDR3 bases are TGTGCCAGTAGTTCTCAGACTAGCGGGGTAGGCGAGCAGTTCTTC. The whole variable domain, filled in from reference TRBV19 and TRBJ2-1, reads DGGITQSPKYLFRKEGQNVTLSCEQNLNHDAMYWYRQDPGQGLRLIYYSQIVNDFQKGDIAEGYSVSREKKESFPLTVTSAQKNPTAFYLCASSSQTSGVGEQFFGPGTRLTVL.

V is TRBV5-4 and J is TRBJ2-1; D is undetermined. Trimming left V 1 base short and J 0 bases short, with 8 bases between. CDR1 is SGHNT and CDR2 is YYREEE in the germline V gene (reference sequence). This CDR3 comprises 15 residues. The CDR3 reads CASSLTASSYNEQFF. The DNA of the CDR3 is TGTGCCAGCAGCTTGACAGCTAGCTCCTACAATGAGCAGTTCTTC.

This chain links TRBV7-3 with TRBJ1-1; D gene uncertain. V was trimmed by 1 base and J by 1 base, leaving 4 bases between them. Germline V lookup: CDR1 SGHTA, CDR2 FQGTGA. The CDR3 has 13 residues. CDR3 protein: CASSLRKNTEAFF. The CDR3 DNA reads as TGTGCCAGCAGCTTAAGAAAGAACACTGAAGCTTTCTTT.

The CDR3 DNA follows: TGTGCCAGTTCTTTCGAATATACGCGAAGCACCGGGGAGCTGTTTTTT. It yields the protein CASSFEYTRSTGELFF. The rearrangement joins TRBV19 to TRBJ2-2, with D unclear. From germline, CDR1 is LNHDA and CDR2 SQIVND (reference sequence). The germline V and J ends were trimmed by 8 bases and 4 bases, with 20 bases remaining between them. The CDR3 is made up of 16 amino acids.